Below, one TCR beta chain is given with its context. Its cognate antigen is unknown. Within the sample, other DNA sequences also encode this same CDR3. Amplification used 60 Vbeta primers and 13 Jbeta primers. In the source study's methods: A later analysis counted approximately 80 million unique TCR beta chains, around 10 million shared. Using immunoSEQ multiplex PCR, the repertoire was profiled, and TCRdb retains in-frame clones only, with some absent. From that table come the V and J calls and clone size; the DNA was used to work out D and trimming. The sample has 85,000 to 130,000 clones, 75% seen once; the top ten hold around 2.7%. This record comes from a study of cytomegalovirus exposure and HLA in healthy donors. The study, taken as a whole, reports: Later analysis reportedly placed an Asian-associated ancestry cluster below the roughly 690-donor mean in N-insertions.

This CDR3 region has 14 residues. V dropped 4 bases and J dropped 3; count of bases not matched to a gene: 4. The germline CDR1 and CDR2 sequences are SGHNT and YYREEE (reference sequence). This chain links TRBV5-4 with TRBJ1-1; 9 bases map to TRBD1. The clonotype comes from a male donor in good health and CMV-seropositive. The sample consisted of PBMCs. This CDR3 reads CASSRGQGDTEAFF. The CDR3, as DNA: TGTGCCAGCAGCCGGGGACAGGGTGACACTGAAGCTTTCTTT.